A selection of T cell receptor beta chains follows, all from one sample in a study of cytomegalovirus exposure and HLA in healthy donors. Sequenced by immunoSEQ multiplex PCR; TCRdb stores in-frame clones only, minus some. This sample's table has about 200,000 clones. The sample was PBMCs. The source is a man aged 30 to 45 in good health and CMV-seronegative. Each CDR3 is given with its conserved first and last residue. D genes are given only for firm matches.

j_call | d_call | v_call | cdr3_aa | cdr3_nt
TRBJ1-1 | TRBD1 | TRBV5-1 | CASSLGGTELNTEAFF | TGCGCCAGCAGCTTGGGAGGGACAGAGTTGAACACTGAAGCTTTCTTT
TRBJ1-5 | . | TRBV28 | CASSLGDKEQPQHF | TGTGCCAGCAGTTTAGGGGACAAGGAACAGCCCCAGCATTTT
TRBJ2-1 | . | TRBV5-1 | CASSLFAGSGVGEQFF | TGCGCCAGCAGCTTGTTTGCAGGGTCTGGTGTGGGTGAGCAGTTCTTC
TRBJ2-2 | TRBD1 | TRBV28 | CAGSGQGGTGELFF | TGTGCCGGCTCGGGACAGGGGGGCACCGGGGAGCTGTTTTTT
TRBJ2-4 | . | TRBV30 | CAWETGTLAKNIQYF | TGTGCCTGGGAGACAGGGACTCTAGCCAAAAACATTCAGTACTTC
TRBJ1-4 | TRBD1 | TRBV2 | CASSGAGGYEKLFF | TGTGCCAGCAGTGGGGCAGGGGGGTATGAAAAACTGTTTTTT
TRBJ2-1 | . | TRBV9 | CASSLRQVSSYNEQFF | TGCGCCAGCAGCCTCCGACAGGTCAGCTCCTACAATGAGCAGTTCTTC
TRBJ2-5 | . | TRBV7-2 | CASSLMEGFQETQYF | TGTGCCAGCAGCCTGATGGAGGGGTTCCAAGAGACCCAGTACTTC
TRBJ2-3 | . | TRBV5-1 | CASSLFLSPSTDTQYF | TGCGCCAGCAGCTTGTTTTTGAGTCCTAGCACAGATACGCAGTATTTT
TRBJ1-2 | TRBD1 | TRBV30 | CAWSGYTGGGYTF | TGTGCCTGGAGTGGATACACAGGGGGTGGCTACACCTTC
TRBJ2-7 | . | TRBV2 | CAILTASYEQYF | TGTGCTATCCTGACAGCCTCCTACGAGCAGTACTTC
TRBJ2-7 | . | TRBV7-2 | CASTAPGTGTYEQYF | TGTGCCAGCACCGCGCCCGGGACTGGAACCTACGAGCAGTACTTC
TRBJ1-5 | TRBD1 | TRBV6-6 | CASSSQGGQAQHF | TGTGCCAGCAGTTCACAAGGAGGACAGGCCCAGCATTTT
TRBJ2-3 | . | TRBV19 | CATRTSGTDTQYF | TGTGCCACTAGAACGTCGGGCACAGATACGCAGTATTTT
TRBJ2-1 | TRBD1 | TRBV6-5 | CASSSEGQGGYNEQFF | TGTGCCAGCAGTTCTGAGGGACAGGGGGGTTACAATGAGCAGTTCTTC
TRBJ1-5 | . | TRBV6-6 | CASSYSYRGTTPQHF | TGTGCCAGCAGTTACTCGTATCGGGGTACGACGCCCCAGCATTTT
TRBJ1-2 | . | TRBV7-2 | CASSLALDGYTF | TGTGCCAGCAGCTTAGCGTTAGATGGCTACACCTTC
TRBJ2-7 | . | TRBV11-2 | CATGGPGYEQYF | TGTGCCACCGGGGGGCCGGGCTACGAGCAGTACTTC
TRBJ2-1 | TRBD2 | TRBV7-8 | CASSLEGLAGGLNEQFF | TGTGCCAGCAGTCTCGAAGGTCTAGCGGGGGGCCTGAATGAGCAGTTCTTC
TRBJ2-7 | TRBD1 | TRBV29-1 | CSVAGRQGTPYEQYF | TGCAGCGTCGCTGGCCGACAGGGGACCCCCTACGAGCAGTACTTC
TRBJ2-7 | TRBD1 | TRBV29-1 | CSVTTGGSSYEQYF | TGCAGCGTCACTACAGGGGGGAGCTCCTACGAGCAGTACTTC
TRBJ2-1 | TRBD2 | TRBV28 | CASTLAGAYNEQFF | TGTGCCAGCACCTTAGCGGGAGCCTACAATGAGCAGTTCTTC
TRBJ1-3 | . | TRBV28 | CASSLSLTARGNTIYF | TGTGCCAGCAGTTTATCCCTGACAGCTCGGGGAAACACCATATATTTT
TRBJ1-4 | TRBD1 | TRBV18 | CASSPFSGTGTLSLFF | TGTGCCAGCTCACCATTTTCCGGGACAGGGACGTTGTCACTGTTTTTT
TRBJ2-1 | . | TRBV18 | CASSPPVADEQFF | TGTGCCAGCTCACCCCCCGTGGCCGATGAGCAGTTCTTC
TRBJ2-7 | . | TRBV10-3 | CAISESTSSTYEQYF | TGTGCCATCAGTGAATCTACTAGCTCTACGTACGAGCAGTACTTC
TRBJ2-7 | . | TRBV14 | CASSLGTYEQYF | TGTGCCAGCAGCCTCGGGACCTACGAGCAGTACTTC
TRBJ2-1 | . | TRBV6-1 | CASQRTGAYNEQFF | TGTGCCAGCCAACGGACGGGGGCCTACAATGAGCAGTTCTTC
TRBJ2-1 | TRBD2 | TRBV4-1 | CASSQDGLAGVGWNEQFF | TGCGCCAGCAGCCAAGACGGACTAGCGGGAGTCGGTTGGAATGAGCAGTTCTTC
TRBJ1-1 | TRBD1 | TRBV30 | CAWTRTGRTEAFF | TGTGCCTGGACCAGGACAGGGCGGACTGAAGCTTTCTTT
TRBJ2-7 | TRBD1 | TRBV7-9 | CASSRDRAGHEQYF | TGTGCCAGCAGCCGCGACAGGGCCGGACACGAGCAGTACTTC